This TCR beta chain was identified in a study of blood T cells in healthy people across ages. Germline values: CDR1 SQVTM, CDR2 ANQGSEA. Trimming took off 0 bases at V and 7 bases at J, with 13 bases between the two ends. The CDR3 is 13 amino acids. Next came a second PCR, run for about 7 to 12 cycles, which used a sample-barcoded 5' primer along with a J-beta primer mix. TCRdb passed the 5' RACE reads through MiXCR, listing each CDR3 protein once. Among over 1,200,000 distinct CDR3 sequences listed, around 55% were seen once. This clonotype was found once. The rearrangement links TRBV29-1 to TRBJ2-7; TRBD1 might be the D (5 bases). Specimen: blood. The receptor was derived from a man aged 18-30 years in good health. CDR3 sequence: CSVEEGRAKEQYF. Written as DNA, the CDR3 is TGCAGCGTTGAAGAAGGCAGGGCTAAAGAGCAGTACTTC.